This T cell receptor (beta chain) was found in a study of response to subunit inactivated influenza vaccine. The V gene's germline CDR1 is MNHEY and CDR2 SMNVEV (reference sequence). The length of the CDR3 is 16 residues. After removal of 0 bases from V and 2 bases from J, the junction contained 4 bases not matched to a gene. Broader study findings: A suggestion made by the authors is that each seasonal influenza vaccination recruits few new T cells.

This clonotype was detected only a few times. Antigen: not known. TCRdb called the RT-PCR reads again in MiXCR, with one record for every CDR3 protein. The sample has 500,000 to 600,000 distinct CDR3 sequences, approximately 7.6% seen once; the top ten hold about an eighth. This sequence was found in a man aged 45-69 years who received an inactivated influenza vaccine. The V call is TRBV27, the J call TRBJ2-7; 10 nucleotides match TRBD2. This sample comprised PBMCs from blood, obtained around 2 years after vaccination. The CDR3 protein is CASSLSSLAGAYEQYF. DNA for the CDR3: TGTGCCAGCAGTTTATCGTCCCTAGCGGGAGCCTACGAGCAGTACTTC.